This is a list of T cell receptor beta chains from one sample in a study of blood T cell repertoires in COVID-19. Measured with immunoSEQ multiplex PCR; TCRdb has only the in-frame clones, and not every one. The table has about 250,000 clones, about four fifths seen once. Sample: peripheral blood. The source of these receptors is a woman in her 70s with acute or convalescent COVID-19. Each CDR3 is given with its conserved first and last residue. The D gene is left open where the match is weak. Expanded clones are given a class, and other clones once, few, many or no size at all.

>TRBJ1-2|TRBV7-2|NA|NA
TGTGCCAGCAGGGCGGCGGGGGCCTATGGCTACACCTTC
CASRAAGAYGYTF
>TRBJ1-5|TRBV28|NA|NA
TGTGCCAGCAGTCAGGGCCTCAATCAGCCCCAGCATTTT
CASSQGLNQPQHF
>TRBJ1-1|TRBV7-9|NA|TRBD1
TGTGCCAGCAGCCCACAGGGCGGACAGGGCACTGAAGCTTTCTTT
CASSPQGGQGTEAFF
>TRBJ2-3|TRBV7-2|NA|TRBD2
TGTGCCAGCACCCCCCGTGGACTAGCGGGGGGGCTGGCGGATACGCAGTATTTT
CASTPRGLAGGLADTQYF
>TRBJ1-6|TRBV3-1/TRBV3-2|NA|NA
TGTGCCAGCAGCCAAGGCGGTGCGAATTCACCCCTCCACTTT
CASSQGGANSPLHF
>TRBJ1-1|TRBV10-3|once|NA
TGTGCCATCAGTGAGTCAGCAGGGGCTTCATCTGAAGCTTTCTTT
CAISESAGASSEAFF
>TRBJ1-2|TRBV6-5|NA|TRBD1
TGTGCCAGCCAAAGGGGGCTGGACTATGGCTACACCTTC
CASQRGLDYGYTF
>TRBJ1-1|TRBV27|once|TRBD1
TGTGCCAGCAGTCCCGGGGGGACAGGCCTTTCGGCTTTCTTT
CASSPGGTGLSAFF
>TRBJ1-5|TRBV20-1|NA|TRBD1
TGCAGTGCTAGTTCAGGGGGCGGGCAGCCCCAGCATTTT
CSASSGGGQPQHF
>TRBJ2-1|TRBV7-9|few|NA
TGTGCCAGCAGCTCGGGGACTGGGGCCCCCAATGAGCAGTTCTTC
CASSSGTGAPNEQFF
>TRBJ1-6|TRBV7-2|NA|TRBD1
TGTGCCAGCAGCTTTTCACAGGGGGTTGGTTCACCCCTCCACTTT
CASSFSQGVGSPLHF
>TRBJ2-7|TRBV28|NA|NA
TGTGCCACCTTACAGTTCTACGAGCAGTACTTC
CATLQFYEQYF
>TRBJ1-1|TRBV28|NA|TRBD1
TGTGCCAGCACCCGAAGGGACAGGGAGGACACTGAAGCTTTCTTT
CASTRRDREDTEAFF